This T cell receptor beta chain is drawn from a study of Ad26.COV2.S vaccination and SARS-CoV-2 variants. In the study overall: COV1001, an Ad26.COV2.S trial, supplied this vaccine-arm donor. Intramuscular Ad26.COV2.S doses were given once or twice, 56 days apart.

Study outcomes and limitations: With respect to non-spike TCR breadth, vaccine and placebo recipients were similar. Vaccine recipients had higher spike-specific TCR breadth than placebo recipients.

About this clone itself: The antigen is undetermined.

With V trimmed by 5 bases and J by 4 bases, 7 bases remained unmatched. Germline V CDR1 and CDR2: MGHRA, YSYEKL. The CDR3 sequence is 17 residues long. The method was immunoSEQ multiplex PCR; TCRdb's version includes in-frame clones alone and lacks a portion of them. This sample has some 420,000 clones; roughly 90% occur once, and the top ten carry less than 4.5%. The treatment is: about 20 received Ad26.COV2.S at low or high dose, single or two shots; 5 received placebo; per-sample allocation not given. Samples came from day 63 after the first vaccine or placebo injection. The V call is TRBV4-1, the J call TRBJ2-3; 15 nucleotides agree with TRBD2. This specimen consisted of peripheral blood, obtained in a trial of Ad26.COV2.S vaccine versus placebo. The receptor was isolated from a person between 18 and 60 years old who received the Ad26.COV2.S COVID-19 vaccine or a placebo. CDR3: CASSTPGLAGGSDTQYF. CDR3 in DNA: TGCGCCAGCAGCACGCCGGGACTAGCGGGGGGTTCAGATACGCAGTATTTT.